The present T cell receptor beta chain was sequenced within a study of long-term antiretroviral therapy in people with HIV. The ends were cut back, 2 bases at V and 6 bases at J, with 11 bases in the middle. The germline V gene has CDR1 SNHLY and CDR2 FYNNEI. This CDR3 spans 13 amino acids. Runs used v3.0 of the immunoSEQ assay and were done at survey level. Profiled with immunoSEQ multiplex PCR; TCRdb holds only in-frame clones, not every one. Of some 33,000 clones detected, roughly 87% appear once; the ten largest clones hold around 6.1%. The sequence was collected from a man younger than 30 with HIV. The J gene is TRBJ2-7, the V gene TRBV2, with D maybe TRBD1 (6 bases). The sample here was unsorted PBMCs, taken 0.6 years after starting antiretroviral therapy. CDR3 region: CASSERQGSEQYF. In nucleotides, the CDR3 is TGTGCCAGCAGTGAAAGGCAGGGGTCCGAGCAGTACTTC.